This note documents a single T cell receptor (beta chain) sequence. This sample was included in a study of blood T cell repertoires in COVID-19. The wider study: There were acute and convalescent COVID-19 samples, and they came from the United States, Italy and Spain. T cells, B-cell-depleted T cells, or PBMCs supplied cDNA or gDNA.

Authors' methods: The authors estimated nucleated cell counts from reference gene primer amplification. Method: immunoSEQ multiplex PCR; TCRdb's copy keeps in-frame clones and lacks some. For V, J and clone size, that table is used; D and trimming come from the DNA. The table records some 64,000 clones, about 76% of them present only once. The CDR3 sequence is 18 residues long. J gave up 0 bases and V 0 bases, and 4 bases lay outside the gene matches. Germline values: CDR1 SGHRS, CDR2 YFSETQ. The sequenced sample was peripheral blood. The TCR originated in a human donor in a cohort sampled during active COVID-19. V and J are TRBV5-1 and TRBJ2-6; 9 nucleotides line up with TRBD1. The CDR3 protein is CASSLDGTGNSGANVLTF. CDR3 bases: TGCGCCAGCAGCTTGGACGGGACAGGGAACTCTGGGGCCAACGTCCTGACTTTC.